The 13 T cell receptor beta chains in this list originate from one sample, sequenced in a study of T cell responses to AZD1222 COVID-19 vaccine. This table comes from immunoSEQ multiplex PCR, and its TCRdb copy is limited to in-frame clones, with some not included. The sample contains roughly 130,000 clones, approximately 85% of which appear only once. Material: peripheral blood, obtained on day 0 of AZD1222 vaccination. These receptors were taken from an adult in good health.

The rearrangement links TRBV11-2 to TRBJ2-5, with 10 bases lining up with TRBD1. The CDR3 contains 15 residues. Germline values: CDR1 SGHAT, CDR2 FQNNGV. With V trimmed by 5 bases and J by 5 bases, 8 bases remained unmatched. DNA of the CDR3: TGTGCCAGCAGCCTCGGGGACAGGGGCCATGAGACCCAGTACTTC. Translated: CASSLGDRGHETQYF.

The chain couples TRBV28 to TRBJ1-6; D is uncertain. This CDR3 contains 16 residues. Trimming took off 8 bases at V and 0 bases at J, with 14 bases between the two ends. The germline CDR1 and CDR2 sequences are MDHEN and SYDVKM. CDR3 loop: CASRPERSSYNSPLHF. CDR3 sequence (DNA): TGTGCCAGCCGCCCCGAGAGGAGCTCCTATAATTCACCCCTCCACTTT.

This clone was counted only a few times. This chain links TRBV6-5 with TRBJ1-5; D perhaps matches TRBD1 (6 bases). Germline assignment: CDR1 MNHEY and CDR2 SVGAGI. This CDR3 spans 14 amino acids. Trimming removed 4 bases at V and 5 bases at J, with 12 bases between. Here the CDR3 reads CASSSTGMHQPQHF. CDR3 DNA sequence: TGTGCCAGCAGTTCTACAGGGATGCATCAGCCCCAGCATTTT.

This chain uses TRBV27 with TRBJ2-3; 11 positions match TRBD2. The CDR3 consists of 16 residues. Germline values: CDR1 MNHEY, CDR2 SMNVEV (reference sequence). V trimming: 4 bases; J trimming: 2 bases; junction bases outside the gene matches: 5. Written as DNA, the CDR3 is TGTGCCAGCAGTTCCAGGGGACTAGCGGTCACAGATACGCAGTATTTT. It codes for CASSSRGLAVTDTQYF.

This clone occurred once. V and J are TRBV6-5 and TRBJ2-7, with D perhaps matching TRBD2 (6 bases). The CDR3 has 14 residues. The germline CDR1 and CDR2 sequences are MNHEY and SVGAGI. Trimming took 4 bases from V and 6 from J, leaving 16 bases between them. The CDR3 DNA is TGTGCCAGCAGTTCCCCGACGGGGGTCGGCGAGCAGTACTTC. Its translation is CASSSPTGVGEQYF.

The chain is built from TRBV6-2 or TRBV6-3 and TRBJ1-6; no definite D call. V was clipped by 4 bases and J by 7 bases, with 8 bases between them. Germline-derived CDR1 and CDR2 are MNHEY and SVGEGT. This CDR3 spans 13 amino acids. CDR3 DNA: TGTGCCAGCAGTTCAACAGAGAATTCACCCCTCCACTTT. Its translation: CASSSTENSPLHF.

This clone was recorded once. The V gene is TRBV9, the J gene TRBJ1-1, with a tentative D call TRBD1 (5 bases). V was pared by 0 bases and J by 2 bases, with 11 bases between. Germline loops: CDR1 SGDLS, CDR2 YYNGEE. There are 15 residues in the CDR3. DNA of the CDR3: TGTGCCAGCAGCGTAGTTGGAAGGGGTAACACTGAAGCTTTCTTT. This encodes CASSVVGRGNTEAFF.

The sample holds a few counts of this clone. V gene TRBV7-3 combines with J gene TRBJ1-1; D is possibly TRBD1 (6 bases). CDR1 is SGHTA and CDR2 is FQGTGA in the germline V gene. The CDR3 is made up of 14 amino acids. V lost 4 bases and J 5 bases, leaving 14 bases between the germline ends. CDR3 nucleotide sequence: TGTGCCAGCAGCTCGCAACAGGGCCGAACTGAAGCTTTCTTT. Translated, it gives CASSSQQGRTEAFF.

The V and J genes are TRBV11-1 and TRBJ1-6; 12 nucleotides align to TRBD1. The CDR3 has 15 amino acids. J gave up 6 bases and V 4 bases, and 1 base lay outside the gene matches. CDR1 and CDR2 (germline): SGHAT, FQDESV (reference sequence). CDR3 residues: CASSWDRGPNSPLHF. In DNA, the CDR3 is TGTGCCAGCAGCTGGGACAGGGGGCCTAATTCACCCCTCCACTTT. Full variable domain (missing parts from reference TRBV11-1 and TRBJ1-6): EAEVAQSPRYKITEKSQAVAFWCDPISGHATLYWYRQILGQGPELLVQFQDESVVDDSQLPKDRFSAERLKGVDSTLKIQPAELGDSAMYLCASSWDRGPNSPLHFGNGTRLTVT.

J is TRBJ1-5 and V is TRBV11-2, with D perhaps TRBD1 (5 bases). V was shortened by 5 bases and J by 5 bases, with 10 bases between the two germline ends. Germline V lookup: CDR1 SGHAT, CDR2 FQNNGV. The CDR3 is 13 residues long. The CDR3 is CASSPRGDQPQHF. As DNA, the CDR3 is TGTGCCAGCAGCCCGCGAGGGGATCAGCCCCAGCATTTT.

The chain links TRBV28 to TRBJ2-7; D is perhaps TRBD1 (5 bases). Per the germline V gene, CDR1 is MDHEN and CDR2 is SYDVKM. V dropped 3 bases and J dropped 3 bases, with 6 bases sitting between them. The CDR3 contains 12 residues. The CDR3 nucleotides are TGTGCCAGCAGTTTGCAGGGCTACGAGCAGTACTTC. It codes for CASSLQGYEQYF.

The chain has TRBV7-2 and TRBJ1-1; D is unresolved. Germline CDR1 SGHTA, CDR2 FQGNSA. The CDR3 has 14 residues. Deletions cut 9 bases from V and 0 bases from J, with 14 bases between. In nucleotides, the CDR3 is TGTGCCAGTAAAACCTCGAACATGAACACTGAAGCTTTCTTT. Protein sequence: CASKTSNMNTEAFF.

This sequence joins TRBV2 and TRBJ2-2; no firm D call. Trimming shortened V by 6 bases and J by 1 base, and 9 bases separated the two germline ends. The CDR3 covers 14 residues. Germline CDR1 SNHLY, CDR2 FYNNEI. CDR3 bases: TGTGCCAGCAGCCCCCCCCTGAACACCGGGGAGCTGTTTTTT. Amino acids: CASSPPLNTGELFF.